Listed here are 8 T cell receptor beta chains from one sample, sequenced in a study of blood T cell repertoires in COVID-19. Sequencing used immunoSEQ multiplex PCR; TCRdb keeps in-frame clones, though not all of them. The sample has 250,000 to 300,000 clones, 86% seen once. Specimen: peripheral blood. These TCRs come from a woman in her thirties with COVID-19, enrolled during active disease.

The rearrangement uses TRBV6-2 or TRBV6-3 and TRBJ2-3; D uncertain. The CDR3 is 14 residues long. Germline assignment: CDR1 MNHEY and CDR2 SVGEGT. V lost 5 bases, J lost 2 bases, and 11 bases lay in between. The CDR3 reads CASSQLITTDTQYF. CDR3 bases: TGTGCCAGCAGTCAGTTGATTACCACAGATACGCAGTATTTT.

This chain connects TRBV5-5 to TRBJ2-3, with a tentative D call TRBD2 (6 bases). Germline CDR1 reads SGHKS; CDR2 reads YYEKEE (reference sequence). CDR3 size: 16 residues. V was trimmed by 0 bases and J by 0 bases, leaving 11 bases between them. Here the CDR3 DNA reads TGTGCCAGCAGCTTGGGATTAGCGGATAGCACAGATACGCAGTATTTT. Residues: CASSLGLADSTDTQYF.

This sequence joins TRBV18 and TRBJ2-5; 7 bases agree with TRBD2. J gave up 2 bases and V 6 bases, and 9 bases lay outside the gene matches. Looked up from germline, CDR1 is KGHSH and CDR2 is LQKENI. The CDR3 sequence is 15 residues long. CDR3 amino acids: CASSRVQAGQETQYF. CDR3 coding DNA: TGTGCCAGCTCGAGGGTTCAAGCGGGGCAAGAGACCCAGTACTTC.

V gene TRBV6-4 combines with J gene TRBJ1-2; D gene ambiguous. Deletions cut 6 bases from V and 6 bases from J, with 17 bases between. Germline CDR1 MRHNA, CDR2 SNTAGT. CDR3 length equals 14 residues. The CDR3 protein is CASSNTLRGDGYTF. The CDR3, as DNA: TGTGCCAGCAGCAACACCTTACGGGGAGATGGCTACACCTTC.

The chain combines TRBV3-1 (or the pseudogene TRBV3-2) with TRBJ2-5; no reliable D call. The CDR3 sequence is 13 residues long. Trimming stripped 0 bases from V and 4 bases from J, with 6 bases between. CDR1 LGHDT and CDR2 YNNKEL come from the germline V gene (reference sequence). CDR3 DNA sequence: TGTGCCAGCAGCCAAGAACGGGTAGAGACCCAGTACTTC. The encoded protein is CASSQERVETQYF.

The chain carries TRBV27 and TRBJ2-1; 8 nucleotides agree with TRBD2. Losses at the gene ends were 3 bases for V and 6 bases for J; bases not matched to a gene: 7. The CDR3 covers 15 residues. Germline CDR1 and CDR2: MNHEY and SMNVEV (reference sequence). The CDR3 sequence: CASSFTGGPINEQFF. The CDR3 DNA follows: TGTGCCAGCAGTTTCACGGGGGGGCCCATCAATGAGCAGTTCTTC.

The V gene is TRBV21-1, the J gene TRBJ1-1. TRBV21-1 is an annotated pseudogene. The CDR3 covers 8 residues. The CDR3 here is CASSKRGF. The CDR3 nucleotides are TGTGCCAGCAGCAAACGGGGATTT.

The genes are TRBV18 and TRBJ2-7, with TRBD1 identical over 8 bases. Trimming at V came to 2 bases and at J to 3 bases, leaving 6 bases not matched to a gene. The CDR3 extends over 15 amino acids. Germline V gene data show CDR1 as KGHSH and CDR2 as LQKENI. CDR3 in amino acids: CASSPTGTGNYEQYF. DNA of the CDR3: TGTGCCAGCTCACCAACCGGGACAGGAAACTACGAGCAGTACTTC.